This T cell receptor (beta chain) appears in the sequencing data of a study of shared clonotypes between healthy human individuals. Regarding the study as a whole: Compared with clonotypes that all four donors shared, non-shared clonotypes had lower generation probabilities.

As concerns this clone: Its cognate antigen is unknown.

Trimming took off 4 bases at V and 6 bases at J, with 16 bases between the two ends. From germline, CDR1 is MNHNS and CDR2 SASEGT. There are 15 residues in the CDR3. Only in-frame clones appear in the TCRdb table, and some are missing; sequencing was by immunoSEQ multiplex PCR. The data contain roughly 2 million clones, roughly 94% of them singletons. The TCR sequence derives from a man aged 18 to 30 in good health. This sequence joins TRBV6-1 and TRBJ1-5, with D possibly being TRBD1 (5 bases). The sequenced sample consisted of naive CD4+ T cells sorted from blood. Specified subset: CD45RA+ positively selected. The CDR3 bases are TGTGCCAGCAGTGTCTGGGACCTTCTGGGTCAGCCCCAGCATTTT. As protein: CASSVWDLLGQPQHF.